This T cell receptor beta chain was retrieved from a study of naive and memory T cell subsets. Findings and caveats of the study: The RNA method is potentially sensitive to activation and differentiation changes.

Per germline, CDR1 SSHAT and CDR2 FNYEAQ (reference sequence). The CDR3 consists of 15 residues. Ten or more counts support this clonotype. Its antigen remains unknown. A junction boundary mismatches the germline segment, possibly from a read error. The treatment is: skin biopsy from PPD injection site in Mantoux-positive individual. An oligonucleotide containing a UMI was ligated to the 3' end of TCR cDNA. Ligated cDNA underwent four rounds of PCR with nested alpha and beta constant region primers and SP2. From the UMI-ligation and nested PCR reads, TCRdb called clonotypes with MiXCR, one entry per CDR3 protein. The table shows more than 13,000 distinct CDR3 sequences, with roughly 5.2% occurring only once.

J is TRBJ2-1 and V is TRBV7-7; 10 bases map to TRBD1. The TCR was taken from an adult in good health. Sequencing used skin, obtained from a tuberculin skin test site. The CDR3 DNA is TGTGCTAGCAGCCTTCGGACAGGGGGATTCTATGAGCAGTTCTTC. This gives the protein CASSLRTGGFYEQFF.